These 31 T cell receptor beta chains share one sample of origin, sequenced in a study of yellow fever vaccine responses in identical twins. TCRdb reprocessed the RT-PCR reads with MiXCR, giving one entry per CDR3 protein. The table has about 6,900 distinct CDR3 sequences, 84% seen once; the top ten hold about 3.4%. The material was T cells from blood (PBMCs), unsorted or a sorted subset (not recorded which), obtained before or after yellow fever vaccination (not recorded which). Source of these receptors: a woman under 30 who received the yellow fever vaccine.

CDR3: CASSPIASHNEQFF. The DNA for the CDR3 is TGTGCCAGTAGTCCAATAGCGAGCCACAATGAGCAGTTCTTC. J is TRBJ2-1 and V is TRBV19, with D maybe TRBD2 (5 bases). The CDR3 totals 14 residues. Germline CDR1 is LNHDA and CDR2 is SQIVND (reference sequence). Between the trimmed V and J ends, which lost 5 bases and 5 bases, there was a span of 13 bases.

CDR3 DNA: TGTGCCAGCAGCCCCAAGAGACGTGACATTCAGTACTTC. Its protein product is CASSPKRRDIQYF. V usage is TRBV4-2 and J usage is TRBJ2-4; D gene ambiguous. Germline CDR1 and CDR2: LGHNA and YNFKEQ. The CDR3 extends over 13 amino acids. The ends were cut back, 4 bases at V and 8 bases at J, with 12 bases in the middle.

The chain has TRBV6-1 and TRBJ2-1; 11 positions match TRBD2. The CDR3 spans 18 residues. The V and J ends lost 6 bases and 4 bases, in that order; junction bases with no gene match: 14. CDR1 MNHNS and CDR2 SASEGT come from the germline V gene. The CDR3 coding sequence is TGTGCCAGCAGACCGACTAGCGGGACGCCGAATCATTACAATGAGCAGTTCTTC. This codes for CASRPTSGTPNHYNEQFF.

The gene calls are TRBV25-1 and TRBJ2-5, with 8 bases that match TRBD2. V lost 7 bases and J lost 2; bases outside the gene matches: 15. The germline CDR1 and CDR2 sequences are MGHDK and SYGVNS. CDR3 length: 17 residues. This CDR3 is CASTAPPDIAGQETQYF. The CDR3 DNA reads as TGTGCCAGCACGGCCCCGCCCGATATAGCGGGACAAGAGACCCAGTACTTC. The whole variable domain, remainder taken from reference TRBV25-1 and TRBJ2-5, is EADIYQTPRYLVIGTGKKITLECSQTMGHDKMYWYQQDPGMELHLIHYSYGVNSTEKGDLSSESTVSRIRTEHFPLTLESARPSHTSQYLCASTAPPDIAGQETQYFGPGTRLLVL.

V and J are TRBV29-1 and TRBJ2-3; no clear D. The CDR3 covers 13 residues. Germline CDR1 and CDR2: SQVTM and ANQGSEA. Deletions cut 6 bases from V and 1 base from J, with 11 bases between. The CDR3 region has the DNA TGCAGCGTCACGGCATTGGGCACAGATACGCAGTATTTT. This sequence encodes CSVTALGTDTQYF.

This clonotype was observed a single time. V usage is TRBV29-1 and J usage is TRBJ1-1; a possible D gene is TRBD1 (6 bases). V shed 6 bases and J shed 2 bases, with 13 bases lying between them. CDR3 length: 13 amino acids. CDR1 SQVTM and CDR2 ANQGSEA come from the germline V gene. CDR3 in amino acids: CSVITGYNTEAFF. The CDR3 bases are TGCAGCGTCATTACAGGGTACAACACTGAAGCTTTCTTT.

The chain combines TRBV20-1 with TRBJ2-7; D is undetermined. Per the germline V gene, CDR1 is DFQATT and CDR2 is SNEGSKA (reference sequence). Trimming left V 3 bases short and J 2 bases short, with 8 bases between. CDR3 length: 12 amino acids. The CDR3 spells CSARDGAYEQYF. CDR3 DNA sequence: TGCAGTGCTAGGGACGGTGCCTACGAGCAGTACTTC.

This chain links TRBV7-3 with TRBJ2-5, with TRBD1 as a possible D gene (6 bases). Trimming removed 1 base at V and 2 bases at J, with 11 bases between. CDR1 and CDR2 (germline): SGHTA, FQGTGA. The CDR3 sequence is 15 residues long. CDR3 protein: CASSLNRAKQETQYF. CDR3 DNA sequence: TGTGCCAGCAGCTTAAACAGGGCGAAGCAAGAGACCCAGTACTTC.

The chain employs TRBV7-9 and TRBJ2-1; the D gene is possibly TRBD2 (5 bases). V lost 5 bases and J lost 9, with 14 bases in between. CDR3 size: 13 residues. In germline, CDR1 is SEHNR, CDR2 FQNEAQ (reference sequence). The CDR3 protein is CASSGSVRPEQFF. As DNA, the CDR3 is TGTGCCAGCAGCGGTAGCGTTCGTCCTGAGCAGTTCTTC.

This chain links TRBV20-1 with TRBJ2-7; the D gene is possibly TRBD1 (6 bases). Trimming took off 0 bases at V and 4 bases at J, with 22 bases between the two ends. Germline V gene sequence: CDR1 DFQATT, CDR2 SNEGSKA (reference sequence). The CDR3 runs 17 residues. The CDR3 sequence: CSARDIFRDTFSYEQYF. CDR3 sequence (DNA): TGCAGTGCTAGAGATATCTTCCGGGACACATTTTCTTACGAGCAGTACTTC.

The chain carries TRBV19 and TRBJ2-1; D remains unclear. The ends were cut back, 5 bases at V and 5 bases at J, with 4 bases in the middle. This CDR3 spans 11 amino acids. Germline V gene sequence: CDR1 LNHDA, CDR2 SQIVND (reference sequence). The CDR3 reads CASSDHNEQFF. In nucleotides, the CDR3 is TGTGCCAGTAGTGACCACAATGAGCAGTTCTTC. Filled out from reference TRBV19 and TRBJ2-1, the complete variable domain reads DGGITQSPKYLFRKEGQNVTLSCEQNLNHDAMYWYRQDPGQGLRLIYYSQIVNDFQKGDIAEGYSVSREKKESFPLTVTSAQKNPTAFYLCASSDHNEQFFGPGTRLTVL.

CDR3 in amino acids: CASCRQGVTDTQYF. The CDR3 coding sequence is TGTGCCAGCTGTCGGCAGGGGGTCACAGATACGCAGTATTTT. This chain uses TRBV2 with TRBJ2-3; 7 bases match TRBD1. Germline V gives CDR1 SNHLY, CDR2 FYNNEI. This CDR3 contains 14 residues. After removal of 8 bases from V and 2 bases from J, the junction contained 7 bases not matched to a gene.

The rearrangement uses TRBV11-2 and TRBJ2-1; 13 bases agree with TRBD2. CDR1 and CDR2 from the germline V gene are SGHAT and FQNNGV. The junction had 7 bases not matched to a gene; V was cut back by 5 bases and J by 9 bases. This CDR3 comprises 15 residues. As DNA, the CDR3 is TGTGCCAGCAGCGAACTAGCGGGAGGGCTCAGTGAGCAGTTCTTC. It codes for CASSELAGGLSEQFF.

The rearrangement uses TRBV30 and TRBJ2-3; D unclear. V was clipped by 2 bases and J by 2 bases, with 5 bases between them. The germline CDR1 and CDR2 sequences are GTSNPN and SVGIG (reference sequence). This CDR3 has 12 residues. CDR3 nucleotide sequence: TGTGCCTGGAGTATTGCCACAGATACGCAGTATTTT. It translates to CAWSIATDTQYF.

The gene calls are TRBV9 and TRBJ2-7; 9 bases agree with TRBD2. The germline gives CDR1 SGDLS, CDR2 YYNGEE. J was trimmed by 1 base and V by 2 bases; bases with no gene match: 4. This CDR3 has 15 residues. This CDR3 is CASSVSSGGSYEQYF. The CDR3 DNA reads TGTGCCAGCAGCGTGAGTAGCGGGGGATCCTACGAGCAGTACTTC.

This clonotype was seen a handful of times. The chain links TRBV4-2 to TRBJ2-7, with 9 bases aligning to TRBD2. Germline V gene lookup returns CDR1 LGHNA and CDR2 YNFKEQ. J lost 1 base, V lost 0 bases, and 4 bases had no gene match. This CDR3 spans 16 amino acids. CDR3 bases: TGTGCCAGCAGCCAAGATATGACTAGCGGATCCTACGAGCAGTACTTC. The encoded protein is CASSQDMTSGSYEQYF.

V gene TRBV15 combines with J gene TRBJ2-1, with D unclear. This CDR3 has 14 amino acids. V was shortened by 1 base and J by 5 bases, with 9 bases between the two germline ends. Germline lookup yields CDR1 LNHNV and CDR2 YYDKDF (reference sequence). The CDR3 region is CATSRGYSNNEQFF. The DNA for the CDR3 is TGTGCCACCAGCAGAGGGTACAGTAACAATGAGCAGTTCTTC. Combining the CDR3 with reference TRBV15 and TRBJ2-1 gives the whole variable domain DAMVIQNPRYQVTQFGKPVTLSCSQTLNHNVMYWYQQKSSQAPKLLFHYYDKDFNNEADTPDNFQSRRPNTSFCFLDIRSPGLGDTAMYLCATSRGYSNNEQFFGPGTRLTVL.

The CDR3 nucleotides read TGTGCCAGTAGTTCGAGACGGGACTACGAGCAGTACTTC. This translates into CASSSRRDYEQYF. The chain recombines TRBV19 with TRBJ2-7, with D maybe TRBD2 (5 bases). This CDR3 region has 13 residues. Germline V gives CDR1 LNHDA, CDR2 SQIVND (reference sequence). The germline V and J ends were trimmed by 5 bases and 3 bases, with 11 bases remaining between them.

The table lists this clonotype with a few counts. The rearrangement joins TRBV24-1 to TRBJ2-1; no clear D gene. This CDR3 has 15 residues. The germline V gene has CDR1 KGHDR and CDR2 SFDVKD. V was shortened by 4 bases and J by 5 bases, with 14 bases between the two germline ends. CDR3 sequence (DNA): TGTGCCACCAGTGACACTTATGACACGAACAATGAGCAGTTCTTC. Translation gives CATSDTYDTNNEQFF.

V and J are TRBV20-1 and TRBJ2-5; no clear D. Germline V lookup: CDR1 DFQATT, CDR2 SNEGSKA (reference sequence). This CDR3 spans 15 amino acids. Trimming cost V 0 bases and J 2 bases, with 13 bases left between them. CDR3 bases: TGCAGTGCTAGAGATGGCTTAGCCGCACAAGAGACCCAGTACTTC. Protein sequence: CSARDGLAAQETQYF.

V and J are TRBV4-3 and TRBJ1-3; no firm D call. This CDR3 has 14 amino acids. The V gene lost 0 bases and the J gene lost 5 bases, with 8 bases spanning the gap. Germline V gene data show CDR1 as LGHNA and CDR2 as YSLEER. For the CDR3, the DNA is TGCGCCAGCAGCCAAGATCGGGAGCGAAACACCATATATTTT. This codes for CASSQDRERNTIYF.

The chain's CDR3 is CASSRTGGGEKLFF. CDR3 in DNA: TGTGCCAGCAGCAGGACAGGGGGAGGTGAAAAACTGTTTTTT. V is TRBV7-9 and J is TRBJ1-4; TRBD1 matches at 10 bases. Germline V gene lookup returns CDR1 SEHNR and CDR2 FQNEAQ (reference sequence). V shed 5 bases, J shed 7 bases, and the junction held 4 bases outside the gene matches. This CDR3 spans 14 amino acids. The full variable domain, its missing parts supplied by reference TRBV7-9 and TRBJ1-4, is DTGVSQNPRHKITKRGQNVTFRCDPISEHNRLYWYRQTLGQGPEFLTYFQNEAQLEKSRLLSDRFSAERPKGSFSTLEIQRTEQGDSAMYLCASSRTGGGEKLFFGSGTQLSVL.

Concerning this clonotype itself: The junction differs from germline at one of its ends, possibly a read error. The V gene is TRBV11-2, the J gene TRBJ2-3; D unclear. CDR1 is SGHAT, CDR2 FQNNGV, per germline. This CDR3 has 12 residues. In nucleotides, the CDR3 is TGTGCCAGCAGCTTAGACGTACGTCGTTATATATTT. This codes for CASSLDVRRYIF.

The J gene is TRBJ2-7, the V gene TRBV28, with 7 bases lining up with TRBD1. The CDR3 is made up of 13 amino acids. The germline gives CDR1 MDHEN, CDR2 SYDVKM. The trim removed 6 bases at V and 7 bases at J, leaving 9 bases unmatched. The CDR3: CASSYRGQLEQYF. The CDR3 DNA reads TGTGCCAGCAGCTACAGGGGCCAGCTTGAGCAGTACTTC.

This clonotype came up once. V usage is TRBV29-1 and J usage is TRBJ2-2; 10 bases map to TRBD1. The CDR3 runs 16 residues. From germline, CDR1 is SQVTM and CDR2 ANQGSEA. With 7 bases clipped from V and 5 bases from J, the junction kept 13 bases outside the gene matches. The CDR3 DNA sequence: TGCAGCGCCAGACCCGACAGGGGGCTATATACCGGGGAGCTGTTTTTT. The encoded protein is CSARPDRGLYTGELFF.

This chain links TRBV20-1 with TRBJ2-7; a possible D gene is TRBD2 (5 bases). The CDR3 is 12 amino acids. The germline gives CDR1 DFQATT, CDR2 SNEGSKA (reference sequence). Trimming cost V 0 bases and J 6 bases, with 9 bases left between them. The DNA of the CDR3 is TGCAGTGCTAGAGAGGGAGCGCTCGAGCAGTACTTC. Amino acids: CSAREGALEQYF.

The chain employs TRBV5-4 and TRBJ2-7; possibly TRBD1 for D (6 bases). This CDR3 contains 14 residues. Germline CDR1 and CDR2: SGHNT and YYREEE (reference sequence). V was trimmed by 2 bases and J by 7 bases, leaving 16 bases between them. The CDR3 bases are TGTGCCAGCAGCTTTGAAGCAGGGGCTGGGGAGCAGTACTTC. Its translation: CASSFEAGAGEQYF.

This clonotype was counted only a few times. V gene TRBV29-1 combines with J gene TRBJ2-3; TRBD2 matches at 10 bases. This CDR3 is built from 16 residues. Looked up from germline, CDR1 is SQVTM and CDR2 is ANQGSEA. The junction had 8 bases not matched to a gene; V was cut back by 3 bases and J by 2 bases. The CDR3 bases are TGCAGCGTTGATGGGCTAGCGGGAGATTCCACAGATACGCAGTATTTT. Translating gives CSVDGLAGDSTDTQYF.

The V gene is TRBV4-3, the J gene TRBJ2-7, with a weak D call TRBD1 (5 bases). The CDR3 has 13 amino acids. V was cut by 0 bases and J by 4 bases, with 7 bases left in between. Germline CDR1 is LGHNA and CDR2 is YSLEER. In nucleotides, the CDR3 is TGCGCCAGCAGCCAAGACGCAGGGTACGAGCAGTACTTC. Residues: CASSQDAGYEQYF.

This clonotype was seen once. This chain connects TRBV7-9 to TRBJ2-7; unclear D gene. V lost 1 base to trimming and J lost 2 bases, with 6 bases between them. CDR1 is SEHNR, CDR2 FQNEAQ, per germline (reference sequence). CDR3 size: 13 residues. CDR3 sequence: CASSLVDTYEQYF. The DNA for the CDR3 is TGTGCCAGCAGCTTAGTCGATACCTACGAGCAGTACTTC. Full variable domain (missing parts from reference TRBV7-9 and TRBJ2-7): DTGVSQNPRHKITKRGQNVTFRCDPISEHNRLYWYRQTLGQGPEFLTYFQNEAQLEKSRLLSDRFSAERPKGSFSTLEIQRTEQGDSAMYLCASSLVDTYEQYFGPGTRLTVT.

The J gene is TRBJ1-2, the V gene TRBV7-9; D gene ambiguous. Germline V CDR1 and CDR2: SEHNR, FQNEAQ (reference sequence). V gave up 3 bases and J gave up 0 bases, with 8 bases separating them. CDR3 length equals 14 residues. For the CDR3, the DNA is TGTGCCAGCAGCTTTACCAGTCCTAACTATGGCTACACCTTC. This codes for CASSFTSPNYGYTF.